These 8 T cell receptor beta chains share one sample of origin, sequenced in a study of T cell responses to AZD1222 COVID-19 vaccine. The protocol was immunoSEQ multiplex PCR, while the TCRdb copy is restricted to in-frame clones and leaves out a portion. The table records about 130,000 clones, approximately 85% of them present only once. The material was peripheral blood, obtained 28 days after the second dose of the MenACWY control vaccine. The source is an adult who received the MenACWY meningococcal vaccine as a control.

This chain connects TRBV10-1 to TRBJ2-7; 10 nucleotides align to TRBD1. V lost 5 bases, J lost 4 bases, and 17 bases stayed unmatched. This CDR3 is 18 amino acids long. The V gene's germline CDR1 is WNHNN and CDR2 SYGVQD (reference sequence). The DNA of the CDR3 is TGCGCCAGCAGTCCGGGACAGGGGAGCGGTAAATTAAGATACGAGCAGTACTTC. Translating gives CASSPGQGSGKLRYEQYF.

The CDR3 nucleotides are TGTGCCAGCACCTTCATCAATCAGCCCCAGCATTTT. Protein: CASTFINQPQHF. The rearrangement uses TRBV28 and TRBJ1-5; D is uncertain. This CDR3 comprises 12 residues. Between the trimmed V and J ends, which lost 7 bases and 3 bases, there was a span of 7 bases. The germline V gene has CDR1 MDHEN and CDR2 SYDVKM.

This chain joins TRBV5-6 and TRBJ1-4, with no clear D. Trimming took off 0 bases at V and 4 bases at J, with 10 bases between the two ends. Germline V gene sequence: CDR1 SGHDT, CDR2 YYEEEE. This CDR3 contains 15 residues. The CDR3 region is CASSLGRRVNEKLFF. As DNA, the CDR3 is TGTGCCAGCAGCTTGGGTAGGAGAGTTAATGAAAAACTGTTTTTT.

V gene TRBV5-6 combines with J gene TRBJ1-2; D is perhaps TRBD1 (5 bases). The CDR3 spans 15 residues. V lost 4 bases, J lost 5 bases, and 18 bases lay in between. CDR1 SGHDT and CDR2 YYEEEE come from the germline V gene. In nucleotides, the CDR3 is TGTGCCAGCAGCCTAGGACGGGACCTTAGATATGGCTACACCTTC. Translated, it gives CASSLGRDLRYGYTF.

The gene calls are TRBV7-8 and TRBJ2-2; 9 nucleotides agree with TRBD2. The CDR3 consists of 16 residues. J gave up 6 bases and V 2 bases, and 7 bases lay outside the gene matches. Germline CDR1 is SGHVS and CDR2 is FQNEAQ. CDR3 sequence reads: CASSLTAGGVPGELFF. DNA of the CDR3: TGTGCCAGCAGCTTAACGGCGGGAGGGGTCCCCGGGGAGCTGTTTTTT.

The chain links TRBV4-2 to TRBJ2-2; D is undetermined. This CDR3 has 13 amino acids. V lost 1 base and J lost 8, with 8 bases in between. Germline CDR1 LGHNA, CDR2 YNFKEQ. DNA of the CDR3: TGTGCCAGCAGCCAAGTTATCGGGGGGGAGCTGTTTTTT. Translated, it gives CASSQVIGGELFF.

The chain joins TRBV7-2 to TRBJ1-5; D uncertain. Germline V gives CDR1 SGHTA, CDR2 FQGNSA. Between the trimmed V and J ends, which lost 5 bases and 1 base, there was a span of 12 bases. The CDR3 covers 15 residues. As DNA, the CDR3 is TGTGCCAGCAGCGCGGACGTGGGAAGCAATCAGCCCCAGCATTTT. As protein: CASSADVGSNQPQHF.

The J gene is TRBJ1-2, the V gene TRBV5-5; D is possibly TRBD1 (5 bases). The V end lost 0 bases, the J end lost 8 bases, and 11 bases lay between the germline ends. The CDR3 has 13 amino acids. Germline lookup yields CDR1 SGHKS and CDR2 YYEKEE (reference sequence). The DNA for the CDR3 is TGTGCCAGCAGCTTGGGGAGGGGATGGGGCTACACCTTC. Residues: CASSLGRGWGYTF.